A single sample is the source of the 18 T cell receptor beta chains below, sequenced in a study of blood T cell repertoires in COVID-19. Libraries were prepared by immunoSEQ multiplex PCR; TCRdb keeps only in-frame clonotypes and omits some of them. Of hundreds of thousands of clones in the sample, about nine tenths were seen once. Source material: peripheral blood. These receptors were obtained from a woman aged 30 to 39 with active or convalescent COVID-19.

The chain combines TRBV6-5 with TRBJ1-3; D is unresolved. V was pared by 0 bases and J by 4 bases, with 13 bases between. Germline V gives CDR1 MNHEY, CDR2 SVGAGI. The CDR3 loop spans 16 amino acids. The CDR3 DNA reads TGTGCCAGCAGTTACTCAGGCGGCCGGTCGGGAAACACCATATATTTT. It encodes CASSYSGGRSGNTIYF.

V usage is TRBV5-6 and J usage is TRBJ2-3, with D maybe TRBD2 (6 bases). The germline V gene encodes CDR1 SGHDT and CDR2 YYEEEE. The V end was cut by 0 bases, the J end by 3 bases, with 14 bases between. This CDR3 contains 16 residues. This chain's CDR3 is CASSLAGGSVTDTQYF. CDR3 nucleotide sequence: TGTGCCAGCAGCTTGGCCGGGGGTAGTGTGACAGATACGCAGTATTTT.

The V gene is TRBV11-2, the J gene TRBJ1-4, with TRBD1 as a possible D gene (6 bases). V lost 0 bases and J lost 7, with 15 bases in between. Germline CDR1 and CDR2: SGHAT and FQNNGV. The CDR3 is 16 amino acids. The CDR3 loop reads CASSLDLWGRGEKLFF. The CDR3 DNA sequence: TGTGCCAGCAGCTTAGATCTGTGGGGGCGCGGTGAAAAACTGTTTTTT.

The chain recombines TRBV5-1 with TRBJ2-7; maybe TRBD1 (6 bases). The germline gives CDR1 SGHRS, CDR2 YFSETQ. This CDR3 has 16 residues. The V and J ends lost 0 bases and 2 bases respectively, with 15 bases between them. The CDR3 sequence: CASSLEIQGSPYEQYF. In DNA form, the CDR3 reads TGCGCCAGCAGCTTGGAAATCCAGGGGTCTCCCTACGAGCAGTACTTC.

The table lists this clone with a few counts. The chain carries TRBV6-5 and TRBJ1-1; 7 bases align to TRBD1. V was pared by 7 bases and J by 5 bases, with 10 bases of the junction left unmatched. Germline lookup yields CDR1 MNHEY and CDR2 SVGAGI. This CDR3 spans 14 amino acids. In nucleotides, the CDR3 is TGTGCCAGCACCGAAGGGGGCGGTGATACTGAAGCTTTCTTT. It encodes CASTEGGGDTEAFF.

This clone was observed a handful of times. This chain links TRBV2 with TRBJ1-6, with 9 bases identical to TRBD1. In germline, CDR1 is SNHLY, CDR2 FYNNEI. With V trimmed by 8 bases and J by 2 bases, 7 bases remained unmatched. The CDR3 is 16 amino acids. The CDR3 bases are TGTGCCAGCTCGACCGGGACAGGGACCTATAATTCACCCCTCCACTTT. Translating it yields CASSTGTGTYNSPLHF. Variable domain in full (rest from reference TRBV2 and TRBJ1-6): EPEVTQTPSHQVTQMGQEVILRCVPISNHLYFYWYRQILGQKVEFLVSFYNNEISEKSEIFDDQFSVERPDGSNFTLKIRSTKLEDSAMYFCASSTGTGTYNSPLHFGNGTRLTVT.

This rearrangement joins TRBV7-9 to TRBJ1-2; D is unclear. The V gene lost 3 bases and the J gene lost 2 bases, with 4 bases spanning the gap. The CDR3 has 12 residues. Germline loops: CDR1 SEHNR, CDR2 FQNEAQ (reference sequence). The CDR3 reads CASSFQNYGYTF. Written as DNA, the CDR3 is TGTGCCAGCAGCTTTCAGAACTATGGCTACACCTTC.

Turning to this clone: Other DNA sequences of this sample code for an identical CDR3. The V and J genes are TRBV5-1 and TRBJ1-1; tentatively, D is TRBD1 (6 bases). Germline V gives CDR1 SGHRS, CDR2 YFSETQ. V was pared by 4 bases and J by 0 bases, with 10 bases between. The CDR3 has 14 amino acids. The CDR3 spells CASSPRGLNTEAFF. CDR3 nucleotide sequence: TGCGCCAGCAGCCCCAGGGGCCTGAACACTGAAGCTTTCTTT.

CDR3 sequence reads: CASSSGGLSGNTIYF. Here the CDR3 DNA reads TGTGCCAGCAGCTCGGGGGGACTCTCTGGAAACACCATATATTTT. The chain links TRBV5-4 to TRBJ1-3; D is possibly TRBD1 (5 bases). Germline-derived CDR1 and CDR2 are SGHNT and YYREEE (reference sequence). The V end lost 3 bases, the J end lost 0 bases, and 10 bases lay between the germline ends. The CDR3 has 15 amino acids.

The V call is TRBV6-2 or TRBV6-3, the J call TRBJ1-2; tentatively, D is TRBD1 (6 bases). Germline V gives CDR1 MNHEY, CDR2 SVGEGT. Trimming stripped 1 base from V and 1 base from J, with 19 bases between. The CDR3 length is 18 residues. The CDR3 DNA reads TGTGCCAGCAGTTACTTACCTTTTTCAGGACAGAATAACTATGGCTACACCTTC. This codes for CASSYLPFSGQNNYGYTF.

V and J are TRBV15 and TRBJ2-2, with 12 bases lining up with TRBD2. V lost 0 bases to trimming and J lost 8 bases; unmatched junction nucleotides: 4. Germline CDR1 reads LNHNV; CDR2 reads YYDKDF (reference sequence). CDR3 length equals 16 residues. The CDR3 loop is CATSRDLAGGPGELFF. The CDR3 DNA sequence: TGTGCCACCAGCAGAGATCTAGCGGGAGGGCCGGGGGAGCTGTTTTTT.

The genes are TRBV5-6 and TRBJ1-1, with D perhaps TRBD1 (5 bases). The V gene lost 4 bases and the J gene lost 2 bases, with 15 bases spanning the gap. Germline assignment: CDR1 SGHDT and CDR2 YYEEEE. There are 15 residues in the CDR3. The CDR3 protein is CASSGGVGPNTEAFF. The CDR3 DNA reads TGTGCCAGCAGCGGGGGGGTTGGACCAAACACTGAAGCTTTCTTT. Full variable domain (remainder filled in from reference TRBV5-6 and TRBJ1-1): DAGVTQSPTHLIKTRGQQVTLRCSPKSGHDTVSWYQQALGQGPQFIFQYYEEEERQRGNFPDRFSGHQFPNYSSELNVNALLLGDSALYLCASSGGVGPNTEAFFGQGTRLTVV.

The V and J genes are TRBV12-3 or TRBV12-4 and TRBJ1-1; 9 nucleotides agree with TRBD1. Losses at the gene ends were 6 bases for V and 4 bases for J; bases not matched to a gene: 3. CDR3 length: 13 amino acids. CDR3 bases: TGTGCCAGCAGGTTACAGGGGGCCACTGAAGCTTTCTTT. Translation gives CASRLQGATEAFF.

V gene TRBV28 combines with J gene TRBJ1-4, with D possibly being TRBD1 (5 bases). The CDR3 extends over 14 amino acids. V was pared by 7 bases and J by 6 bases, with 15 bases between. Germline values: CDR1 MDHEN, CDR2 SYDVKM. CDR3 sequence: CASTAGGEDEKLFF. DNA of the CDR3: TGTGCCAGCACCGCGGGGGGAGAGGATGAAAAACTGTTTTTT.

The chain recombines TRBV19 with TRBJ2-7; D is unclear. V dropped 3 bases and J dropped 4 bases, with 10 bases sitting between them. The V gene's germline CDR1 is LNHDA and CDR2 SQIVND (reference sequence). The CDR3 loop spans 13 amino acids. The CDR3 region is CASSMAGSYEQYF. CDR3 nucleotides: TGTGCCAGTAGTATGGCAGGTTCGTACGAGCAGTACTTC.

The rearrangement uses TRBV19 and TRBJ2-7, with 9 bases fitting TRBD2. CDR3 length equals 13 residues. V lost 5 bases, J lost 6 bases, and 5 bases stayed unmatched. Germline CDR1 is LNHDA and CDR2 is SQIVND (reference sequence). The CDR3, as DNA: TGTGCCAGTAGTTGGACTAGCGAGGGCGAGCAGTACTTC. Amino acids: CASSWTSEGEQYF.

The chain carries TRBV3-1 (or the pseudogene TRBV3-2) and TRBJ1-6; D might be TRBD1 (6 bases). The V gene's germline CDR1 is LGHDT and CDR2 YNNKEL (reference sequence). V shed 2 bases and J shed 3 bases, with 14 bases lying between them. The CDR3 has 17 amino acids. CDR3 nucleotides: TGTGCCAGCAGCCAAAGTGGGGCCAGGGGCTATAATTCACCCCTCCACTTT. This translates into CASSQSGARGYNSPLHF.

The chain is built from TRBV5-1 and TRBJ2-1; the D gene is possibly TRBD2 (6 bases). V lost 0 bases, J lost 2 bases, and 12 bases lay in between. This CDR3 is built from 16 residues. The germline gives CDR1 SGHRS, CDR2 YFSETQ. The CDR3 loop is CASSLAGRDPYNEQFF. The CDR3 DNA sequence: TGCGCCAGCAGCTTGGCCGGGCGGGACCCCTACAATGAGCAGTTCTTC.